The clone carrying this TCR beta chain was picked up a small number of times. The antigen is not known. TCRdb fed the reads into MiXCR, producing one record per CDR3 protein. The table shows 750,000 to 950,000 distinct CDR3 sequences, with approximately 32% occurring only once. The record originates from a study of T cell repertoires in cytomegalovirus infection. Germline CDR1 MDHEN, CDR2 SYDVKM. Between the trimmed V and J ends, which lost 3 bases and 5 bases, there was a span of 11 bases. This CDR3 is built from 13 residues. This TCR was sampled from a human donor in good health (CMV status not recorded). Some clones in this sample may be carry-over from other donors' samples. The rearrangement joins TRBV28 to TRBJ2-7; D possibly corresponds to TRBD1 (6 bases). This specimen consisted of cultured CD8+ T cells from PBMCs, obtained from culture after CMV antigen stimulation. CDR3 nucleotides: TGTGCCAGCAGTTTTCAGGGGTACAACGAGCAGTACTTC. Translating gives CASSFQGYNEQYF.